Reported below is one T cell receptor (beta chain). The method was immunoSEQ multiplex PCR; TCRdb's version includes in-frame clones alone and lacks a portion of them. The sample carries about 99,000 clones, more than 70% recorded once. The data were obtained in a study of blood T cell repertoires in COVID-19. The wider study: The study drew acute and convalescent COVID-19 samples from the United States, Italy and Spain. The analysed material was cDNA or gDNA that came from T cells, B-cell-depleted T cells, or PBMCs.

Germline V gene lookup returns CDR1 LNHDA and CDR2 SQIVND (reference sequence). With 3 bases clipped from V and 4 bases from J, the junction kept 2 bases outside the gene matches. The CDR3 spans 13 residues. The sequence was obtained from a woman aged 55-70 years in a cohort sampled during active or convalescent COVID-19. The material sequenced was peripheral blood. The J gene is TRBJ1-2, the V gene TRBV19; TRBD1 matches 7 bases. In DNA, the CDR3 is TGTGCCAGTAGTATTGCAGGGGGCTATGGCTACACCTTC. Residues: CASSIAGGYGYTF.